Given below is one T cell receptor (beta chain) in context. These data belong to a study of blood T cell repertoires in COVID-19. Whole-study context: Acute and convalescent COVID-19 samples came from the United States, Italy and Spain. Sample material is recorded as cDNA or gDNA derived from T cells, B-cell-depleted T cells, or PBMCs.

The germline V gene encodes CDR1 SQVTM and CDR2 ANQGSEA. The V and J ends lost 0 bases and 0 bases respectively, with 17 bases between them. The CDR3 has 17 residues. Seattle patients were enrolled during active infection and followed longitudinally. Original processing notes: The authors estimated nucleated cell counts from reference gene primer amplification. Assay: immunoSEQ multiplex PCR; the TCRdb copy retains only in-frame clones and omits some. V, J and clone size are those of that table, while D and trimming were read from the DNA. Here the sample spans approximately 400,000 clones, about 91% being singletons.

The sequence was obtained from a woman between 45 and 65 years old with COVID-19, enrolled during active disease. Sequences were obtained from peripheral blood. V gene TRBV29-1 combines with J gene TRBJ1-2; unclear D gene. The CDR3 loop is CSVEDPQWAIANYGYTF. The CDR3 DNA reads TGCAGCGTTGAAGACCCTCAGTGGGCGATCGCTAACTATGGCTACACCTTC.